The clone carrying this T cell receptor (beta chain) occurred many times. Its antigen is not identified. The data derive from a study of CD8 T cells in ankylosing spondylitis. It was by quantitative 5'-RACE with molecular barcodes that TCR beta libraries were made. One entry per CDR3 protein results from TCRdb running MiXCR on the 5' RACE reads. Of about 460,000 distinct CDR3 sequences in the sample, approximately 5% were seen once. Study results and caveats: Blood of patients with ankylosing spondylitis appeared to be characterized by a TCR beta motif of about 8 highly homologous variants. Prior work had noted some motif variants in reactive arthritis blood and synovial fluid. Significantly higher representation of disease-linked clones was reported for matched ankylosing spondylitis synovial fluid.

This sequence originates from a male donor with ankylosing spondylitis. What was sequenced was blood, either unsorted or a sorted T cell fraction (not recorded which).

The CDR3 nucleotides read TGTGCCAGCAGTTACATAGGGGACTCCAATCAGCCCCAGCATTTT. Residues: CASSYIGDSNQPQHF. The J gene is TRBJ1-5, the V gene TRBV6-5; D is perhaps TRBD1 (5 bases). Per germline, CDR1 MNHEY and CDR2 SVGAGI. Trimming removed 2 bases at V and 3 bases at J, with 11 bases between. The CDR3 consists of 15 residues.